A single sample gave rise to the 13 T cell receptor beta chains below, sequenced in a study of vaccination and CD4 T cells after COVID-19. Sequenced with the Oncomine TCR Beta short-read assay was DNA taken from cultured CD4+ T cells. TCRdb reanalysed the PCR reads using MiXCR and keeps one entry per CDR3 protein. Of 9,500 to 15,000 distinct CDR3 sequences listed, roughly 50% are singletons. The antigens these receptors bind are not known. The treatment was: roughly nine-day PBMC culture with coronavirus spike peptide pools or control peptides (ViraFEST assay). This specimen was cultured CD4+ T cells from blood, taken after SARS-CoV-2 vaccination. These receptor sequences come from a human donor with COVID-19.

A few counts support this clonotype. The chain joins TRBV6-1 to TRBJ1-6; TRBD1 aligns across 10 bases. Germline V gene sequence: CDR1 MNHNS, CDR2 SASEGT. There are 15 residues in the CDR3. V lost 6 bases, J lost 10 bases, and 9 bases stayed unmatched. This chain's CDR3 is CASRGTGTGESPLHF. CDR3 DNA sequence: TGTGCCAGCAGAGGGACCGGGACAGGGGAATCACCCCTCCACTTT.

This chain joins TRBV30 and TRBJ1-6, with D possibly being TRBD1 (5 bases). Germline V gives CDR1 GTSNPN, CDR2 SVGIG (reference sequence). This CDR3 is 12 amino acids long. The CDR3 is CDGGGDDSPLHF. The CDR3 DNA follows: TGTGACGGGGGGGGGGATGATTCACCCCTCCACTTT.

This chain uses TRBV27 with TRBJ1-1; D ambiguous. Germline V gene sequence: CDR1 MNHEY, CDR2 SMNVEV (reference sequence). The length of the CDR3 is 16 residues. With 5 bases removed from V and 0 bases from J, the gap between germline ends came to 16 bases. As DNA, the CDR3 is TGTGCCAGCAGTCACCCTCCGACGGGGATGAACACTGAAGCTTTCTTT. It translates to CASSHPPTGMNTEAFF.

This chain links TRBV5-4 with TRBJ2-2, with D tentatively TRBD1 or TRBD2 (5 bases each). The V end was cut by 4 bases, the J end by 4 bases, with 17 bases between. There are 16 residues in the CDR3. Germline V gene lookup returns CDR1 SGHNT and CDR2 YYREEE (reference sequence). In DNA, the CDR3 is TGTGCCAGCAGCCCACCGGGGCCTCGAAGCACCGGGGAGCTGTTTTTT. Amino acid sequence: CASSPPGPRSTGELFF.

V gene TRBV20-1 combines with J gene TRBJ2-3; 10 positions match TRBD2. Germline trimming cut 1 base from V and 2 bases from J; bases unmatched to any gene: 6. This CDR3 is 16 amino acids long. Germline V CDR1 and CDR2: DFQATT, SNEGSKA (reference sequence). CDR3 residues: CSARGLAGANTDTQYF. In DNA, the CDR3 is TGCAGTGCTAGAGGGCTAGCGGGGGCCAACACAGATACGCAGTATTTT.

This clonotype has only a few counts. The chain carries TRBV7-3 and TRBJ2-3, with D uncertain. This CDR3 region has 15 residues. The V and J ends lost 2 bases and 0 bases respectively, with 9 bases between them. The germline V gene has CDR1 SGHTA and CDR2 FQGTGA. The CDR3 spells CASSLAFTSTDTQYF. The CDR3 DNA follows: TGTGCCAGCAGCTTAGCGTTTACTAGCACAGATACGCAGTATTTT.

This clonotype was seen a handful of times. CDR3 amino acids: CSATPLAVSYNEQFF. In DNA form, the CDR3 reads TGCAGTGCTACACCACTAGCGGTCTCCTACAATGAGCAGTTCTTC. The V gene is TRBV20-1, the J gene TRBJ2-1, with TRBD2 matching over 8 bases. The length of the CDR3 is 15 residues. Unmatched junction bases numbered 5, after V lost 4 bases and J lost 0 bases. From germline, CDR1 is DFQATT and CDR2 SNEGSKA (reference sequence).

This clonotype was observed a few times. The chain is built from TRBV6-1 and TRBJ1-5, with D perhaps TRBD1 (5 bases). V lost 6 bases and J lost 3, with 12 bases in between. The CDR3 runs to 14 residues. The germline V gene has CDR1 MNHNS and CDR2 SASEGT. The CDR3 DNA reads as TGTGCCAGCAGGAACCAGGGTTCCAATCAGCCCCAGCATTTT. It specifies CASRNQGSNQPQHF.

The J gene is TRBJ2-7, the V gene TRBV6-5, with 9 nucleotides matching TRBD1. The junction had 7 bases not matched to a gene; V was cut back by 2 bases and J by 5 bases. Germline-derived CDR1 and CDR2 are MNHEY and SVGAGI. CDR3 length: 15 amino acids. As DNA, the CDR3 is TGTGCCAGCAGTTACGCAGCCGGGACAGGGCACGAGCAGTACTTC. Protein: CASSYAAGTGHEQYF.

A few counts support this clonotype. The chain has TRBV28 and TRBJ1-5; no firm D call. Trimming shortened V by 2 bases and J by 9 bases, and 8 bases separated the two germline ends. The CDR3 runs to 12 residues. Germline values: CDR1 MDHEN, CDR2 SYDVKM. CDR3 sequence (DNA): TGTGCCAGCAGTTTACAAGTAGCGCCCCAGCATTTT. Amino acids: CASSLQVAPQHF.

The chain carries TRBV19 and TRBJ2-4; the D call may be TRBD1 or TRBD2 (5 bases each). In germline, CDR1 is LNHDA, CDR2 SQIVND (reference sequence). V lost 5 bases and J lost 9, with 11 bases in between. The CDR3 is 12 residues long. The CDR3: CASSRQRGIQYF. CDR3 sequence (DNA): TGTGCCAGTAGTCGACAGAGGGGCATTCAGTACTTC.

This clonotype appeared a single time. V gene TRBV5-1 combines with J gene TRBJ1-2, with 8 nucleotides matching TRBD1. The CDR3 spans 14 residues. V lost 3 bases to trimming and J lost 4 bases; unmatched junction nucleotides: 5. Germline V gives CDR1 SGHRS, CDR2 YFSETQ. CDR3 nucleotides: TGCGCCAGCAGCTCTGGGGACAGGATCTATGGCTACACCTTC. It translates to CASSSGDRIYGYTF.

V gene TRBV25-1 combines with J gene TRBJ2-2, with D maybe TRBD2 (5 bases). The V gene lost 3 bases and the J gene lost 5 bases, with 19 bases spanning the gap. Germline V gene sequence: CDR1 MGHDK, CDR2 SYGVNS. There are 17 residues in the CDR3. The CDR3 loop is CASSDTGPRRATGELFF. The CDR3, as DNA: TGTGCCAGCAGTGATACCGGTCCTAGGCGGGCGACCGGGGAGCTGTTTTTT.